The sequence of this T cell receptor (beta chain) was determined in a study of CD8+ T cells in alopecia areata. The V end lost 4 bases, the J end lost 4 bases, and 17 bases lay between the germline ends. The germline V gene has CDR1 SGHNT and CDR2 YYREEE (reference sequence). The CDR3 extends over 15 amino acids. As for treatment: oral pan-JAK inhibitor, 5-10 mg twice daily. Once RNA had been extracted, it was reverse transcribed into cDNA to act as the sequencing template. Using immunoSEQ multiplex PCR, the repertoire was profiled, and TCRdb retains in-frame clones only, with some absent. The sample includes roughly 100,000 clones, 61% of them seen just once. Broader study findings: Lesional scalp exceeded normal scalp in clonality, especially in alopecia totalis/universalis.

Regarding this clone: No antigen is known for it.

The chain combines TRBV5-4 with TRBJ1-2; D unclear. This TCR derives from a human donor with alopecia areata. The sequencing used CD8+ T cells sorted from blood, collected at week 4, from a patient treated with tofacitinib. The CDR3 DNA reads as TGTGCCAGCAGCGTCCACGATGAAAAGGGCTATGGCTACACCTTC. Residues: CASSVHDEKGYGYTF. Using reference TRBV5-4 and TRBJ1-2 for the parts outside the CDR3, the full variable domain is ETGVTQSPTHLIKTRGQQVTLRCSSQSGHNTVSWYQQALGQGPQFIFQYYREEENGRGNFPPRFSGLQFPNYSSELNVNALELDDSALYLCASSVHDEKGYGYTFGSGTRLTVV.